The next 9 T cell receptor beta chains were all read from a single sample in a study of graft-versus-host responses after intestinal transplantation. For these TCRs, the target antigens are not known. TCRdb's table, derived via immunoSEQ multiplex PCR, lists solely in-frame clones and lacks some. The table lists roughly 100,000 clones, roughly 91% of them singletons. The specimen comprised unstimulated CD4+ T cells sorted from spleen or lymph node cells, sampled before transplant. These receptors were taken from a human donor who was the organ donor for an intestinal transplant.

The gene calls are TRBV7-2 and TRBJ2-2; D unresolved. Germline lookup yields CDR1 SGHTA and CDR2 FQGNSA. V gave up 0 bases and J gave up 7 bases, with 3 bases separating them. This CDR3 contains 12 residues. The CDR3 DNA follows: TGTGCCAGCAGCTTAGCTCACGGGGAGCTGTTTTTT. As protein: CASSLAHGELFF.

Here the CDR3 reads CASSRNPGTGVFGYTF. DNA for the CDR3: TGTGCCAGCTCACGAAACCCAGGGACAGGGGTTTTTGGCTACACCTTC. The V call is TRBV18, the J call TRBJ1-2, with 10 bases fitting TRBD1. CDR3 length: 16 residues. Germline lookup yields CDR1 KGHSH and CDR2 LQKENI. Germline trimming cut 4 bases from V and 7 bases from J; bases unmatched to any gene: 12.

The rearrangement uses TRBV7-2 and TRBJ2-7; TRBD2 matches 8 bases. Looked up from germline, CDR1 is SGHTA and CDR2 is FQGNSA. The CDR3 is made up of 17 amino acids. Trimming at V came to 2 bases and at J to 0 bases, leaving 9 bases not matched to a gene. The DNA of the CDR3 is TGTGCCAGCAGCTTAAGGGGCGGGGGGAGGAGCTCCTACGAGCAGTACTTC. Its translation is CASSLRGGGRSSYEQYF.

CDR3 nucleotide sequence: TGTGCCAGCAGCTTAGCCGGGACTAGGGTTGGGGAGCAGTTCTTC. Its protein product is CASSLAGTRVGEQFF. The V call is TRBV11-3, the J call TRBJ2-1; 8 nucleotides line up with TRBD2. The trim removed 1 base at V and 10 bases at J, leaving 9 bases unmatched. Germline CDR1 and CDR2: SGHNT and YENEEA. The CDR3 is 15 amino acids.

This chain's CDR3 is CASSITGVGGNSPLHF. The CDR3 DNA reads as TGCGCCAGCAGCATAACAGGGGTAGGAGGGAATTCACCCCTCCACTTT. The chain employs TRBV5-1 and TRBJ1-6; 7 positions agree with TRBD1. This CDR3 is built from 16 residues. Trimming took 4 bases from V and 7 from J; bases not matched to a gene: 11. CDR1 and CDR2 from the germline V gene are SGHRS and YFSETQ. The whole variable domain, remainder taken from reference TRBV5-1 and TRBJ1-6, is KAGVTQTPRYLIKTRGQQVTLSCSPISGHRSVSWYQQTPGQGLQFLFEYFSETQRNKGNFPGRFSGRQFSNSRSEMNVSTLELGDSALYLCASSITGVGGNSPLHFGNGTRLTVT.

The chain carries TRBV4-2 and TRBJ2-7; no clear D. The CDR3 spans 16 residues. V shed 0 bases and J shed 0 bases, with 12 bases lying between them. The germline V gene has CDR1 LGHNA and CDR2 YNFKEQ. Here the CDR3 reads CASSQEGGGYSYEQYF. Written as DNA, the CDR3 is TGTGCCAGCAGCCAAGAAGGCGGTGGTTACTCCTACGAGCAGTACTTC.

This chain joins TRBV7-6 and TRBJ1-3; 8 bases fit TRBD1. CDR1 and CDR2 (germline): SGHVS, FNYEAQ. CDR3 length equals 13 residues. Unmatched junction bases numbered 3, after V lost 3 bases and J lost 8 bases. The CDR3 reads CASSFKQGDTIYF. CDR3 nucleotide sequence: TGTGCCAGCAGCTTTAAACAGGGGGACACCATATATTTT.

V is TRBV11-2 and J is TRBJ1-6; D uncertain. V lost 5 bases to trimming and J lost 5 bases, with 10 bases between them. The CDR3 has 14 residues. CDR1 and CDR2 (germline): SGHAT, FQNNGV. The CDR3 reads CASSLLSNNSPLHF. The CDR3 nucleotides read TGTGCCAGCAGCCTCCTATCGAATAATTCACCCCTCCACTTT. The whole variable domain, remainder taken from reference TRBV11-2 and TRBJ1-6, is EAGVAQSPRYKIIEKRQSVAFWCNPISGHATLYWYQQILGQGPKLLIQFQNNGVVDDSQLPKDRFSAERLKGVDSTLKIQPAKLEDSAVYLCASSLLSNNSPLHFGNGTRLTVT.

This sequence joins TRBV13 and TRBJ1-2; a possible D gene is TRBD1 (5 bases). With 0 bases removed from V and 0 bases from J, the gap between germline ends came to 8 bases. The germline V gene has CDR1 PRHDT and CDR2 FYEKMQ (reference sequence). The CDR3 is made up of 15 amino acids. CDR3 DNA: TGTGCCAGCAGCTTAGGTTCCAGGGCTAACTATGGCTACACCTTC. Residues: CASSLGSRANYGYTF.